The T cell receptor beta chain under discussion was sequenced for a study of post-analysis software for immune sequencing data. As for the study in general: Relapsing-remitting, secondary progressive and progressive-relapsing multiple sclerosis were all included among the disease courses.

Findings and limits, study-wide: Controls significantly exceeded multiple sclerosis patients in normalized Chao1 diversity. The study found TRBV5-6, TRBV5-1 and TRBV20-1 among about 5 TRBV segments more frequent in patients than controls.

Unique molecular identifiers were present in the TCR beta cDNA libraries. A population of about 1 to 11 million T cells gave rise to 400,000 to 550,000 cDNA molecules. TCRdb re-derived calls from the PCR reads in MiXCR, one entry per CDR3 protein. This table holds about 190,000 distinct CDR3 sequences, 25% to 30% found once. Trimming took 7 bases from V and 4 from J; bases not matched to a gene: 6. There are 15 residues in the CDR3. CDR1 is LGHDT and CDR2 is YNNKEL in the germline V gene (reference sequence). This clonotype was counted a few times. Its antigen is currently unknown. Input material: blood. The gene calls are TRBV3-1 and TRBJ2-2; 10 bases map to TRBD1. The TCR was taken from a girl aged 2-17 years with multiple sclerosis. As DNA, the CDR3 is TGTGCCAGCACCCGGACAGGGGGACGCACCGGGGAGCTGTTTTTT. Translating it yields CASTRTGGRTGELFF.